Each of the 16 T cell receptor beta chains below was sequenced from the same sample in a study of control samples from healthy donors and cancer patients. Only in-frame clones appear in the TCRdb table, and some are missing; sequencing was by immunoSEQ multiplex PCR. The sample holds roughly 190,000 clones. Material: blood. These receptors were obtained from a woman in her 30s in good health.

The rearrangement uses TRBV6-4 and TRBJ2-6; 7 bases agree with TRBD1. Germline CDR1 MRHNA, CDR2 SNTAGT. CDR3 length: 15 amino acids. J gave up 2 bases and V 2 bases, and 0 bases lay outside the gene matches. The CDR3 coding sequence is TGTGCCAGCAGTGACACAGGGGCTGGGGCCAACGTCCTGACTTTC. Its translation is CASSDTGAGANVLTF.

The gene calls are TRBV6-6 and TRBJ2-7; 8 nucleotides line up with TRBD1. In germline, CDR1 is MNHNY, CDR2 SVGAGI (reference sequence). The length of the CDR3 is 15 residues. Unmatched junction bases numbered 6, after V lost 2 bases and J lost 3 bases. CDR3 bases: TGTGCCAGCAGTTACGGGGGTGACAGGGGCTACGAGCAGTACTTC. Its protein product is CASSYGGDRGYEQYF.

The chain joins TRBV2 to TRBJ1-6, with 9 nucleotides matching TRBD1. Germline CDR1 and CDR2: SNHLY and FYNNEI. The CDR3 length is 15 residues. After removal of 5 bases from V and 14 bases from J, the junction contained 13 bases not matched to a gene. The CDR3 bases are TGTGCCAGCAGTCGACCCGGGACAGGGACATCAGCCCTCCACTTT. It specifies CASSRPGTGTSALHF.

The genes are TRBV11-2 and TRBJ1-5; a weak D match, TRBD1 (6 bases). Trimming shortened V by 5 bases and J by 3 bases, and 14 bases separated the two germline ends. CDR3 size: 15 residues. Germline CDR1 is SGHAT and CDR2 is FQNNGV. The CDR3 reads CASSPGAGLNQPQHF. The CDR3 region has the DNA TGTGCCAGCAGCCCAGGGGCAGGGCTCAATCAGCCCCAGCATTTT.

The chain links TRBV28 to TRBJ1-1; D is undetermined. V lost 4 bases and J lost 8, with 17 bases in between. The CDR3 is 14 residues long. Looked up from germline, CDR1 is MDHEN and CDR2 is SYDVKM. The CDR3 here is CASSSQRGRPEAFF. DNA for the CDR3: TGTGCCAGCAGTTCCCAACGTGGGCGCCCCGAAGCTTTCTTT.

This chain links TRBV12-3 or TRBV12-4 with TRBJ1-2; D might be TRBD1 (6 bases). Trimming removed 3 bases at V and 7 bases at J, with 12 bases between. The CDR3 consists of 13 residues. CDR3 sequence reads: CASSLTGGVGYTF. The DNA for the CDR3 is TGTGCCAGCAGTTTGACAGGTGGCGTTGGCTACACCTTC.

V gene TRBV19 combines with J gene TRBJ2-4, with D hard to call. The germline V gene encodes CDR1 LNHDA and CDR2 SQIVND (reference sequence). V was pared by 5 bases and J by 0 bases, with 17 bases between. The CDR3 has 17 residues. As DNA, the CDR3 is TGTGCCAGTAGTGCTACGAGACTCGAGCTAGCCAAAAACATTCAGTACTTC. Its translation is CASSATRLELAKNIQYF.

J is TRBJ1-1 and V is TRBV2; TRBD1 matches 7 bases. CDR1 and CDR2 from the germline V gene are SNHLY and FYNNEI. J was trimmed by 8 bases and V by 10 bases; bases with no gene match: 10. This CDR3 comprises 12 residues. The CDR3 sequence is CATNLWGQEAFF. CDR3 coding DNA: TGTGCCACCAACCTTTGGGGACAGGAAGCTTTCTTT.

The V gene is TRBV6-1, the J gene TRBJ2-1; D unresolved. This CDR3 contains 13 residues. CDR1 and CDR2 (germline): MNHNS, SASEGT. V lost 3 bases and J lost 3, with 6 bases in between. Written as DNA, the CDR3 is TGTGCCAGCAGTGAGTTCGGCTACAATGAGCAGTTCTTC. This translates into CASSEFGYNEQFF.

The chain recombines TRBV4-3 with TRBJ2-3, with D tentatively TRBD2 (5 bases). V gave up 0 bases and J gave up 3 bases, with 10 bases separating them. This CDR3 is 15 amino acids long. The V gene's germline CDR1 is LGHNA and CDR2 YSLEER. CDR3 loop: CASSQDSTGTDTQYF. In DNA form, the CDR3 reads TGCGCCAGCAGCCAAGATTCCACGGGGACAGATACGCAGTATTTT.

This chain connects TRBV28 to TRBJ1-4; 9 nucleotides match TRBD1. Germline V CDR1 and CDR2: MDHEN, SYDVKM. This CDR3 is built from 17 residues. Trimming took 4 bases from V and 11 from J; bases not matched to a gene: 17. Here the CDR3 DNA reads TGTGCCAGCAGTTCACCCCCTAGGACAGGGGCCTTTCGGAAACTGTTTTTT. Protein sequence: CASSSPPRTGAFRKLFF.

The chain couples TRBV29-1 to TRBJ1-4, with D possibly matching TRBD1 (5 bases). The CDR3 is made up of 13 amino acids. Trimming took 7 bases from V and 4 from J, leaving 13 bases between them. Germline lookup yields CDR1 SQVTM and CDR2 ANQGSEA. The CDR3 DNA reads TGCAGCGGGGGGACGGGGAATAATGAAAAACTGTTTTTT. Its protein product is CSGGTGNNEKLFF.

CDR3 sequence reads: CASWTVTEAFF. As DNA, the CDR3 is TGTGCCAGCTGGACAGTGACTGAAGCTTTCTTT. The chain has TRBV28 and TRBJ1-1, with D possibly TRBD1 on 6 matching bases. CDR3 size: 11 residues. V gave up 8 bases and J gave up 5 bases, with 9 bases separating them. Germline values: CDR1 MDHEN, CDR2 SYDVKM.

CDR3 amino acids: CASSIRQGNEQYF. The CDR3 bases are TGTGCCAGCAGCATAAGACAGGGGAACGAGCAGTACTTC. The rearrangement joins TRBV14 to TRBJ2-7, with TRBD1 matching over 8 bases. Germline assignment: CDR1 SGHDN and CDR2 FVKESK. The J segment lost 5 bases and the V segment lost 5 bases, leaving 5 bases of the junction unmatched. The length of the CDR3 is 13 residues. Full variable domain (remainder filled in from reference TRBV14 and TRBJ2-7): EAGVTQFPSHSVIEKGQTVTLRCDPISGHDNLYWYRRVMGKEIKFLLHFVKESKQDESGMPNNRFLAERTGGTYSTLKVQPAELEDSGVYFCASSIRQGNEQYFGPGTRLTVT.

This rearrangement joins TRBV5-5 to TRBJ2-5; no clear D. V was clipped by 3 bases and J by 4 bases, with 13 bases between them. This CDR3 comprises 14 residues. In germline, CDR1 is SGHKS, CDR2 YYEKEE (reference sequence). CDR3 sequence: CASSSLQSLETQYF. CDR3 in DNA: TGTGCCAGCAGCTCCTTACAGAGCTTAGAGACCCAGTACTTC.

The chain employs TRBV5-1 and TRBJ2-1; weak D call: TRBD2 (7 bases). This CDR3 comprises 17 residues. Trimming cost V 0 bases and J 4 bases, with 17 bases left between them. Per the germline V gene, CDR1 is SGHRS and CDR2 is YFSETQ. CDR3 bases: TGCGCCAGCAGCTTGGAGGGGGGTAGCGGGCCTTACAATGAGCAGTTCTTC. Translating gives CASSLEGGSGPYNEQFF.